A selection of T cell receptor beta chains follows, all from one sample in a study of blood T cell repertoires in COVID-19. TCRdb's copy holds only in-frame clones and misses some; the assay was immunoSEQ multiplex PCR. The data show a few hundred thousand clones, with 85% to 90% seen just once and just under 6.5% held by the top ten. Sequences were obtained from peripheral blood. These receptor sequences come from a woman between 50 and 59 years old with COVID-19, enrolled during active disease. Each CDR3 is given with its conserved first and last residue. The order of the fields is J gene, D gene, clone size, V gene, CDR3 DNA, CDR3 protein. The D gene is left open where the match is weak. Expanded clones are given a class, and other clones once, few, many or no size at all.

TRBJ1-2,TRBD1,.,TRBV6-9,TGTGCCAGCAGGCACCACCCCAGGGGGCCCAACTATGGCTACACCTTC,CASRHHPRGPNYGYTF
TRBJ2-5,.,.,TRBV30,TGTGCCTGGAGTAAAGTACAGGACGTCCAAGAGACCCAGTACTTC,CAWSKVQDVQETQYF
TRBJ2-1,TRBD1,.,TRBV19,TGTGCCAGTAGGGACACCGGGACAGGGGTTGGGGATGAGCAGTTCTTC,CASRDTGTGVGDEQFF
TRBJ2-2,.,.,TRBV5-6,TGTGCCAGCAGCTACGACAAGACCGGGGAGCTGTTTTTT,CASSYDKTGELFF
TRBJ1-4,.,.,TRBV19,TGTGCCAGTAGTATAGCTAGGAATGAAAAACTGTTTTTT,CASSIARNEKLFF
TRBJ1-1,.,.,TRBV3-1/TRBV3-2,TGTGCCAGCAGCCTGCCCGGACAGATGAACACTGAAGCTTTCTTT,CASSLPGQMNTEAFF
TRBJ1-1,TRBD1,.,TRBV30,TGTGCCTGGAGCGCCGACAGGGGAGCTTTCTTT,CAWSADRGAFF
TRBJ1-1,TRBD1,few,TRBV9,TGTGCCAGCAGCGTAGAGGGACAGGGGGTACCTGAAGCTTTCTTT,CASSVEGQGVPEAFF
TRBJ2-7,TRBD2,.,TRBV5-4,TGTGCCAGCAGCTTGGAGACTAGCGGGAGTAGTGAGCAGTACTTC,CASSLETSGSSEQYF
TRBJ2-7,TRBD2,.,TRBV7-9,TGTGCCAGCAGCCCCCGGGACTACTTAGAGCAGTACTTC,CASSPRDYLEQYF
TRBJ2-5,.,.,TRBV2,TGTGCCAGCAGCAGTTCCGAGACCCAGTACTTC,CASSSSETQYF
TRBJ2-7,TRBD1,.,TRBV7-9,TGTGCCAGCAGCTCCCTTACAGGGGCTATCTCCTACGAGCAGTACTTC,CASSSLTGAISYEQYF
TRBJ2-3,TRBD2,.,TRBV3-1/TRBV3-2,TGTGCCAGCAGCCAAGATGTGGGGAACCTAGCGGGAGGGCCCATGCGAGATACGCAGTATTTT,CASSQDVGNLAGGPMRDTQYF
TRBJ2-1,.,.,TRBV10-3,TGTGCCATCAGTGAGTCGTCGAGCTCCTACAATGAGCAGTTCTTC,CAISESSSSYNEQFF
TRBJ1-1,.,.,TRBV18,TGTGCCAGCTCACCTCAAGCGGGGAGAGGCTTGGTGAACACTGAAGCTTTCTTT,CASSPQAGRGLVNTEAFF
TRBJ2-5,TRBD1,.,TRBV7-9,TGTGCCAGCAGCTTCGTACTCGGGACAGGGGTTAGAGAGACCCAGTACTTC,CASSFVLGTGVRETQYF
TRBJ2-7,TRBD2,.,TRBV27,TGTGCCAGCAGTTTTACTAGCGGGCCCTACGAGCAGTACTTC,CASSFTSGPYEQYF
TRBJ1-3,TRBD1,.,TRBV9,TGTGCCAGCAGCGCAGGGGGGTTCTCTGGAAACACCATATATTTT,CASSAGGFSGNTIYF
TRBJ2-2,.,.,TRBV25-1,TGTGCCAGCAGTGCAGGGTGGACCGGGGAGCTGTTTTTT,CASSAGWTGELFF
TRBJ2-3,.,.,TRBV18,TGTGCCAGCTCACTCTTTGGGGGAGGCAGCACAGATACGCAGTATTTT,CASSLFGGGSTDTQYF
TRBJ2-2,TRBD2,.,TRBV14,TGTGCCAGCAGCCAGATGGCGACTAGCGGAGCTAACACCGGGGAGCTGTTTTTT,CASSQMATSGANTGELFF
TRBJ2-7,.,.,TRBV6-1,TGTGCCAGCAGTGAATATACCTACGAGCAGTACTTC,CASSEYTYEQYF
TRBJ2-7,.,few,TRBV5-6,TGTGCCAGCAGCCCCGGGATTCACGAGCAGTACTTC,CASSPGIHEQYF
TRBJ2-1,.,.,TRBV3-1/TRBV3-2,TGTGCCAGCAGCCAAGTGAGCAATGAGCAGTTCTTC,CASSQVSNEQFF
TRBJ2-7,TRBD2,.,TRBV15,TGTGCCACCAGCGATTTAGCGGGAGGCTCCTACGAGCAGTACTTC,CATSDLAGGSYEQYF
TRBJ2-7,TRBD2,.,TRBV19,TGTGCCAGTAGTACCGGGACTAGCTTCTCCTACGAGCAGTACTTC,CASSTGTSFSYEQYF
TRBJ2-5,.,.,TRBV27,TGTGCCAGCAGTTTATCCCCGTTTTATGAGGCCCAGGAGACCCAGTACTTC,CASSLSPFYEAQETQYF
TRBJ2-3,TRBD2,.,TRBV27,TGTGCCAGCAGTAGCGGGAATGCGCAGTATTTT,CASSSGNAQYF
TRBJ2-5,TRBD1,.,TRBV6-5,TGTGCCACCACCTTTGGACAGGGACAAGAGACCCAGTACTTC,CATTFGQGQETQYF
TRBJ1-2,.,.,TRBV7-2,TGTGCCAGCAGTCTATACTACAGGGAACGAGGCTACACCTTC,CASSLYYRERGYTF
TRBJ1-5,.,.,TRBV24-1,TGTGCCACCAGTGACGTTAAAGAGCAGCCCCAGCATTTT,CATSDVKEQPQHF
TRBJ1-4,.,.,TRBV27,TGTGCCAGCAGTTGGGGGGGGCCCACTAATGAAAAACTGTTTTTT,CASSWGGPTNEKLFF
TRBJ1-1,.,.,TRBV9,TGTGCCAGCAGCGTCGAACACTCCAGGAATAGTGAAGCTTTCTTT,CASSVEHSRNSEAFF
TRBJ2-7,TRBD1,.,TRBV7-9,TGTGCCAGCAGCCTGGGGGCGGACAGGTTGGTGTTCTCCTACGAGCAGTACTTC,CASSLGADRLVFSYEQYF
TRBJ2-2,TRBD1,.,TRBV19,TGTGCCAGTAGGGGGACAGGGAACACCGGGGAGCTGTTTTTT,CASRGTGNTGELFF
TRBJ2-3,TRBD2,.,TRBV18,TGTGCCAGCTCACCAAGCCTAGCGGGAGTTTCAGATACGCAGTATTTT,CASSPSLAGVSDTQYF
TRBJ2-1,.,few,TRBV6-4,TGTGCCAGCAGCACCTGGGGGACACAGCCAAATGAGCAGTTCTTC,CASSTWGTQPNEQFF
TRBJ2-7,TRBD1,.,TRBV4-1,TGCGCCAGCAGCGGTCGGGACAGGGGCGCCTACGAGCAGTACTTC,CASSGRDRGAYEQYF
TRBJ2-2,TRBD2,.,TRBV5-4,TGTGCCAGCAGCTTGGTGGGGGTGGCTAGCGGGAGTTTACCCGGGGAGCTGTTTTTT,CASSLVGVASGSLPGELFF
TRBJ2-1,TRBD1,.,TRBV29-1,TGCAGCGTCATACAGGGGACGTACAATGAGCAGTTCTTC,CSVIQGTYNEQFF
TRBJ2-1,.,.,TRBV7-9,TGTGCCAGCAGCTTAGTCCTCGATGAGCAGTTCTTC,CASSLVLDEQFF
TRBJ2-6,TRBD2,.,TRBV9,TGTGCCAGCAGCGGCGAGGGAGGGGTGATTACCGGGTCTGGGGCCAACGTCCTGACTTTC,CASSGEGGVITGSGANVLTF
TRBJ1-2,.,.,TRBV30,TGTGCCTGGACATGGGGGGAAGTAGGGTATGGCTACACCTTC,CAWTWGEVGYGYTF
TRBJ2-7,TRBD1,few,TRBV30,TGTGCCTGCCATCAGGGGGCGCGGTACGAGCAGTACTTC,CACHQGARYEQYF
TRBJ2-7,TRBD2,.,TRBV30,TGTGCCTCAATACGAAAAGCGGGAGTGAGCTCCTACGAGCAGTACTTC,CASIRKAGVSSYEQYF